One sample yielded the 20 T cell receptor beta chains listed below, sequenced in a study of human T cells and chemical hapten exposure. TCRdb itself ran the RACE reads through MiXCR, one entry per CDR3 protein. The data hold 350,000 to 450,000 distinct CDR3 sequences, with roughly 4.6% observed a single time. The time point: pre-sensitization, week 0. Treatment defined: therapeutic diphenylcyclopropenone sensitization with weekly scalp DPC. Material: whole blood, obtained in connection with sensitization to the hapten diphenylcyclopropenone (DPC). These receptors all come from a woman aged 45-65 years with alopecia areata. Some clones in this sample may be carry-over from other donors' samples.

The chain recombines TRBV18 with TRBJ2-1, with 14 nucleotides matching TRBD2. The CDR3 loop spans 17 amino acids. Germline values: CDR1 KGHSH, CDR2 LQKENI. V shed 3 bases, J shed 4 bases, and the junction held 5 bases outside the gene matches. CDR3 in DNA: TGTGCCAGCTCACCCCCCGGGACTAGCGGGAGTTACAATGAGCAGTTCTTC. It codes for CASSPPGTSGSYNEQFF. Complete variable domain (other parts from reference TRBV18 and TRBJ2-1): NAGVMQNPRHLVRRRGQEARLRCSPMKGHSHVYWYRQLPEEGLKFMVYLQKENIIDESGMPKERFSAEFPKEGPSILRIQQVVRGDSAAYFCASSPPGTSGSYNEQFFGPGTRLTVL.

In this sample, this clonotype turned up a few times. The CDR3 sequence is CASSLATGSRNTEAFF. CDR3 in DNA: TGTGCCAGCAGTTTAGCGACAGGGTCCAGAAACACTGAAGCTTTCTTT. The genes are TRBV12-3 or TRBV12-4 and TRBJ1-1, with 7 bases fitting TRBD1. The CDR3 contains 16 residues. V shed 0 bases, J shed 2 bases, and the junction held 6 bases outside the gene matches.

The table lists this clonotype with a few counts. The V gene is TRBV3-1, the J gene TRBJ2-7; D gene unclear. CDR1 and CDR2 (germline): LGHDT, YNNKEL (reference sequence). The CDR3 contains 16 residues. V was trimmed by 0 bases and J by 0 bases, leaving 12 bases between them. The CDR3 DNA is TGTGCCAGCAGCCAAGATCCCGTCATGAGCTCCTACGAGCAGTACTTC. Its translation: CASSQDPVMSSYEQYF.

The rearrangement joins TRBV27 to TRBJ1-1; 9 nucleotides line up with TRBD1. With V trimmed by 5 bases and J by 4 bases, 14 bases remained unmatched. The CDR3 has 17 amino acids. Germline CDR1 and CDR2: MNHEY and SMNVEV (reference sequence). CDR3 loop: CASSLGQGILDGTEAFF. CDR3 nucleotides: TGTGCCAGCAGTCTCGGACAGGGGATATTGGATGGCACTGAAGCTTTCTTT.

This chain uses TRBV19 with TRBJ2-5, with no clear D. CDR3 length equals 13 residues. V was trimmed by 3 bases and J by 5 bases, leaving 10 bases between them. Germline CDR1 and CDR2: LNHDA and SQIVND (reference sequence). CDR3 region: CASSIGSLETQYF. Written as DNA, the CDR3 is TGTGCCAGTAGTATCGGTAGCTTGGAGACCCAGTACTTC.

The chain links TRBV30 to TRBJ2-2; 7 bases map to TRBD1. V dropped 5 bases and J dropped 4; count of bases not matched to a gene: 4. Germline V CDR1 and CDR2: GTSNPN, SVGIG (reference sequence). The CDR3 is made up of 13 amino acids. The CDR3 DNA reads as TGTGCCTGGGGGTACAGGGGCACCGGGGAGCTGTTTTTT. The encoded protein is CAWGYRGTGELFF.

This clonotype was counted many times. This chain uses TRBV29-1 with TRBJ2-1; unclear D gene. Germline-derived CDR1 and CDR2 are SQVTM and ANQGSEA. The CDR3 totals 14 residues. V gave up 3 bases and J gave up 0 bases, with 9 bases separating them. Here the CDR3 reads CSVDGRRSYNEQFF. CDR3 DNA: TGCAGCGTTGATGGGCGCCGCTCCTACAATGAGCAGTTCTTC.

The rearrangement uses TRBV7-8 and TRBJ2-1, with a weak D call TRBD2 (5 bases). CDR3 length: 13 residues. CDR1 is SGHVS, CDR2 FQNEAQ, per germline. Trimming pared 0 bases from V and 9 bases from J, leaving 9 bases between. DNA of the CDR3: TGTGCCAGCAGCTTAGCCGGGAACAGTGAGCAGTTCTTC. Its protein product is CASSLAGNSEQFF.

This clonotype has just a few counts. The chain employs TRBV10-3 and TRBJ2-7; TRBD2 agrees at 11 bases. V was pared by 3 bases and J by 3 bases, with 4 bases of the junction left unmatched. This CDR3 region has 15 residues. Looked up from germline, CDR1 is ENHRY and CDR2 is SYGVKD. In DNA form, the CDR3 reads TGTGCCATCAGTGATAGCGGGAGGGAGAACTACGAGCAGTACTTC. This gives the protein CAISDSGRENYEQYF.

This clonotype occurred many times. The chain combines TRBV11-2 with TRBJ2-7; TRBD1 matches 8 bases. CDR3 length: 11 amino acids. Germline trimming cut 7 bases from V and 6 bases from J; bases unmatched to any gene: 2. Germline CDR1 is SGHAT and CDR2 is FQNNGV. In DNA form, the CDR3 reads TGTGCCAGCACCACAGGGGGCGAGCAGTACTTC. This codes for CASTTGGEQYF.

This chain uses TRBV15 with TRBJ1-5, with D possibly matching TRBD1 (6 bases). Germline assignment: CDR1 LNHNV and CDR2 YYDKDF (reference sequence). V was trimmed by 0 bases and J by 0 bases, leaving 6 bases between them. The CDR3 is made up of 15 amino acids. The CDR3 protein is CATSREGASNQPQHF. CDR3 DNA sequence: TGTGCCACCAGCAGAGAGGGGGCTAGCAATCAGCCCCAGCATTTT.

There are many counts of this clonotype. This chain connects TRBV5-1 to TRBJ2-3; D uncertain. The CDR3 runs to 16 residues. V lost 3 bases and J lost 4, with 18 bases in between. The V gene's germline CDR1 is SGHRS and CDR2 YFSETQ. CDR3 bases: TGCGCCAGCAGCTGGCTAGGTTTCTTTCTCCCAGATACGCAGTATTTT. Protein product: CASSWLGFFLPDTQYF. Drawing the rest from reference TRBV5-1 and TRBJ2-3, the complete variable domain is KAGVTQTPRYLIKTRGQQVTLSCSPISGHRSVSWYQQTPGQGLQFLFEYFSETQRNKGNFPGRFSGRQFSNSRSEMNVSTLELGDSALYLCASSWLGFFLPDTQYFGPGTRLTVL.

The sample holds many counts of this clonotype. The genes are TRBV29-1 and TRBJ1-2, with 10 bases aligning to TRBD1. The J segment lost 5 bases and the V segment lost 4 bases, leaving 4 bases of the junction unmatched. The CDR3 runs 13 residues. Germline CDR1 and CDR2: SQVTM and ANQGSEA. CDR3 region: CSVVRDRGYGYTF. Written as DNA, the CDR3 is TGCAGCGTTGTCAGGGACAGGGGATATGGCTACACCTTC.

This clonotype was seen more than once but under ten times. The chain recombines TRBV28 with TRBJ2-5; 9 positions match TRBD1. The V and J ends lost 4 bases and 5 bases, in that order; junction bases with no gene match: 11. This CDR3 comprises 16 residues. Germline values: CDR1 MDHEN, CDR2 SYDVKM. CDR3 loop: CASSWRGQGFGETQYF. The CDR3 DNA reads TGTGCCAGCAGTTGGCGGGGACAGGGCTTTGGGGAGACCCAGTACTTC.

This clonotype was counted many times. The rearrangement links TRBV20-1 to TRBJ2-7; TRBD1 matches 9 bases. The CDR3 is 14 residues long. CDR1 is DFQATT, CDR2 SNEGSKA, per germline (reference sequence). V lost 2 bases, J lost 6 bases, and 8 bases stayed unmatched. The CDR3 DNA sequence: TGCAGTGCTAGAAACCCGGGACAGGGACCCGAGCAGTACTTC. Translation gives CSARNPGQGPEQYF.

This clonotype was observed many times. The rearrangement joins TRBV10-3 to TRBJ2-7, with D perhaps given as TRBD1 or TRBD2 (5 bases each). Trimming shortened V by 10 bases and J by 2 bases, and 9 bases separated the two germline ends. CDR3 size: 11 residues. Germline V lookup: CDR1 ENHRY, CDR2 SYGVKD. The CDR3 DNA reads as TGTGCCAGGGACCCGGCCTACGAGCAGTACTTC. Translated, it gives CARDPAYEQYF.

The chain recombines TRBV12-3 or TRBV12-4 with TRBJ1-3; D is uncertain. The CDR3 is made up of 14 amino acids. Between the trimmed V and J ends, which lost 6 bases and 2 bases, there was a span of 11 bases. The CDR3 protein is CASSAGPAGNTIYF. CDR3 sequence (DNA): TGTGCCAGCAGCGCCGGGCCGGCTGGAAACACCATATATTTT.

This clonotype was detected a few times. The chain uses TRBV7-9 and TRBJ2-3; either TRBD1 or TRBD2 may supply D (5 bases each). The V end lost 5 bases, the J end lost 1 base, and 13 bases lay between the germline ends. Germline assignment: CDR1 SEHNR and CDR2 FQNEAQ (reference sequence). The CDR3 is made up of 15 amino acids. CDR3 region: CASSQLGVGTDTQYF. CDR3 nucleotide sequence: TGTGCCAGCAGCCAATTGGGGGTCGGCACAGATACGCAGTATTTT.

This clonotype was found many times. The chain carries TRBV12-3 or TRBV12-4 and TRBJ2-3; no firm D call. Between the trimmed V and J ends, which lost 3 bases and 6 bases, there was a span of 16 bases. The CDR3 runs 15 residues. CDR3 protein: CASSLARHIPDTQYF. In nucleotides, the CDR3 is TGTGCCAGCAGTTTGGCGAGGCACATCCCCGATACGCAGTATTTT.

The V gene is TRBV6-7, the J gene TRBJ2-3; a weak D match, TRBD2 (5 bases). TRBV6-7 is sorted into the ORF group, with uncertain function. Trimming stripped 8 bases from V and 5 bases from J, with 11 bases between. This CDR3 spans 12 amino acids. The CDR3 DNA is TGTGCCAGCCTCTGGGAGAGAGATACGCAGTATTTT. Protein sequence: CASLWERDTQYF.